A single TCR beta chain is shown here with its context. What it recognizes is unknown. This CDR3 comprises 14 residues. V was shortened by 8 bases and J by 6 bases, with 19 bases between the two germline ends. CDR1 LNHDA and CDR2 SQIVND come from the germline V gene (reference sequence). The data belong to a study of identifying expanded T cells in peripheral blood. The assay was immunoSEQ multiplex PCR, and TCRdb's table has in-frame clones only and misses some. The profile shows over 80,000 clones, 86% of them singletons. Regarding the study as a whole: Differentially abundant clones: about 1.3 between replicates, 16.4 at around 14 days, less than 20 at four. Variance in clone template counts between two-week samples significantly increased with total template count across all healthy donors.

This chain links TRBV19 with TRBJ1-2; TRBD1 is a possible D gene (5 bases). This receptor was identified in a person aged 18 to 75 in good health. The sequencing input was blood. The CDR3 nucleotides are TGTGCCAGTTGCCAGGGTGGGGCGATTAATGGCTACACCTTC. Translating gives CASCQGGAINGYTF.